The 26 T cell receptor beta chains below come from one sample, sequenced in a study of chemoradiotherapy in HPV16-positive cancers. Sequenced by immunoSEQ multiplex PCR; TCRdb stores in-frame clones only, minus some. The data hold more than 13,000 clones, with 70% to 90% observed a single time. Sequencing was performed on blood, taken from a patient who underwent chemoradiotherapy. Source of these receptors: a human donor with HPV-associated anogenital cancer.

The V gene is TRBV11-2, the J gene TRBJ2-7, with a tentative D call TRBD1 (6 bases). This CDR3 is built from 16 residues. V lost 3 bases and J 3 bases, leaving 18 bases between the germline ends. Germline assignment: CDR1 SGHAT and CDR2 FQNNGV. This CDR3 reads CASSFDSQGRFYEQYF. CDR3 DNA: TGTGCCAGCAGCTTTGACTCACAGGGACGCTTCTACGAGCAGTACTTC.

The chain uses TRBV27 and TRBJ1-2; TRBD1 aligns across 7 bases. The junction had 15 bases not matched to a gene; V was cut back by 5 bases and J by 3 bases. The CDR3 runs 17 residues. Looked up from germline, CDR1 is MNHEY and CDR2 is SMNVEV (reference sequence). Written as DNA, the CDR3 is TGTGCCAGCAGTCCGGAGGACAGGTCCCAAGGGGACTATGGCTACACCTTC. As protein: CASSPEDRSQGDYGYTF.

V is TRBV7-9 and J is TRBJ1-5; D remains ambiguous. Germline CDR1 SEHNR, CDR2 FQNEAQ (reference sequence). This CDR3 region has 12 residues. The V end lost 5 bases, the J end lost 7 bases, and 9 bases lay between the germline ends. The CDR3 region is CASSTLGQPQHF. CDR3 coding DNA: TGTGCCAGCAGCACCCTCGGGCAGCCCCAGCATTTT.

The gene calls are TRBV4-2 and TRBJ2-3; 11 positions match TRBD2. The V and J ends lost 3 bases and 2 bases, in that order; junction bases with no gene match: 7. The CDR3 spans 17 residues. Germline CDR1 reads LGHNA; CDR2 reads YNFKEQ. The DNA of the CDR3 is TGTGCCAGCAGCCACTTACCACTAGCGGGGGTCACAGATACGCAGTATTTT. This codes for CASSHLPLAGVTDTQYF.

The chain recombines TRBV6-6 with TRBJ1-1; D possibly corresponds to TRBD1 (5 bases). V lost 6 bases, J lost 0 bases, and 17 bases lay in between. Germline CDR1 MNHNY, CDR2 SVGAGI (reference sequence). The CDR3 is made up of 16 amino acids. CDR3 bases: TGTGCCAGCAGCCCACCGTCGACAGCCATGAACACTGAAGCTTTCTTT. Amino acid sequence: CASSPPSTAMNTEAFF.

V is TRBV12-2 and J is TRBJ2-3. TRBV12-2 is termed a pseudogene. The CDR3 contains 14 residues. The CDR3 nucleotides read TGTGCAAGTCGCTTAGCGGACAGCACAGATACGCAGTATTTT. It is translated as CASRLADSTDTQYF.

The chain has TRBV7-2 and TRBJ1-1, with D maybe TRBD1 (5 bases). CDR1 is SGHTA and CDR2 is FQGNSA in the germline V gene. This CDR3 is built from 13 residues. V was shortened by 7 bases and J by 6 bases, with 15 bases between the two germline ends. The CDR3 loop is CASTRGGIAEAFF. CDR3 nucleotides: TGTGCCAGCACCCGGGGGGGGATCGCTGAAGCTTTCTTT. The full variable domain, in which reference TRBV7-2 and TRBJ1-1 provide the parts outside the CDR3, is GAGVSQSPSNKVTEKGKDVELRCDPISGHTALYWYRQSLGQGLEFLIYFQGNSAPDKSGLPSDRFSAERTGGSVSTLTIQRTQQEDSAVYLCASTRGGIAEAFFGQGTRLTVV.

V is TRBV5-1 and J is TRBJ1-1; TRBD1 matches 10 bases. This CDR3 spans 15 amino acids. Germline trimming cut 5 bases from V and 2 bases from J; bases unmatched to any gene: 6. The V gene's germline CDR1 is SGHRS and CDR2 YFSETQ. CDR3 DNA: TGCGCCAGCAGACGAACGACAGGGGGCAACACTGAAGCTTTCTTT. The encoded protein is CASRRTTGGNTEAFF.

The J gene is TRBJ1-1, the V gene TRBV4-1; a possible D gene is TRBD1 (6 bases). The germline V gene encodes CDR1 MGHRA and CDR2 YSYEKL. The CDR3 has 17 amino acids. V was cut by 1 base and J by 4 bases, with 19 bases left in between. Here the CDR3 DNA reads TGCGCCAGCAGCCAAGCGGTCTCGGGGCAGGGGCGCACTGAAGCTTTCTTT. It specifies CASSQAVSGQGRTEAFF.

V usage is TRBV10-1 and J usage is TRBJ2-1; 9 bases align to TRBD1. Germline assignment: CDR1 WNHNN and CDR2 SYGVQD (reference sequence). V dropped 3 bases and J dropped 10; count of bases not matched to a gene: 10. This CDR3 has 15 amino acids. In DNA, the CDR3 is TGCGCCAGCAGTGATCTACAGGGGGCCCCGGGGGAGCAGTTCTTC. This codes for CASSDLQGAPGEQFF.

Relative to its sample, this clone is medium-sized (0.01 to 0.1%). The rearrangement links TRBV4-1 to TRBJ2-6; D is uncertain. Germline V gene sequence: CDR1 MGHRA, CDR2 YSYEKL. V lost 2 bases and J lost 0, with 8 bases in between. The CDR3 consists of 16 residues. CDR3 DNA: TGCGCCAGCAGCCAAACTGAAGGCTCTGGGGCCAACGTCCTGACTTTC. Its translation is CASSQTEGSGANVLTF.

The chain couples TRBV11-3 to TRBJ2-3; no reliable D call. CDR1 and CDR2 (germline): SGHNT, YENEEA. The CDR3 has 13 residues. Trimming left V 5 bases short and J 4 bases short, with 10 bases between. The CDR3 coding sequence is TGTGCCAGCAGCCGCTTGGGCCCAGATACGCAGTATTTT. Translated: CASSRLGPDTQYF.

The V gene is TRBV5-1, the J gene TRBJ1-4; 7 positions match TRBD1. There are 15 residues in the CDR3. V gave up 4 bases and J gave up 0 bases; unmatched junction bases: 3. Germline V CDR1 and CDR2: SGHRS, YFSETQ. Written as DNA, the CDR3 is TGCGCCAGCAGCATACAGGGGTCAACTAATGAAAAACTGTTTTTT. Translated: CASSIQGSTNEKLFF. The whole variable domain, remainder taken from reference TRBV5-1 and TRBJ1-4, is KAGVTQTPRYLIKTRGQQVTLSCSPISGHRSVSWYQQTPGQGLQFLFEYFSETQRNKGNFPGRFSGRQFSNSRSEMNVSTLELGDSALYLCASSIQGSTNEKLFFGSGTQLSVL.

V gene TRBV4-1 combines with J gene TRBJ2-5; 10 nucleotides agree with TRBD2. Germline V CDR1 and CDR2: MGHRA, YSYEKL. V trimming: 4 bases; J trimming: 0 bases; junction bases outside the gene matches: 5. CDR3 size: 16 residues. CDR3 nucleotide sequence: TGCGCCAGCAGCCCTAGCGGGGGACGGTACCAAGAGACCCAGTACTTC. It specifies CASSPSGGRYQETQYF.

This clone came up once. Distinct nucleotide sequences in the sample also encode this CDR3. This rearrangement joins TRBV27 to TRBJ2-2, with TRBD1 matching 7 bases. Germline CDR1 is MNHEY and CDR2 is SMNVEV (reference sequence). This CDR3 has 14 residues. With V trimmed by 4 bases and J by 7 bases, 6 bases remained unmatched. The DNA for the CDR3 is TGTGCCAGCAGTTCGACAGGGTTGGGCGGGGAGCTGTTTTTT. This translates into CASSSTGLGGELFF.

The V and J genes are TRBV10-1 and TRBJ2-3; possible D gene TRBD2, 6 bases. CDR3 length equals 18 residues. The V end lost 7 bases, the J end lost 5 bases, and 28 bases lay between the germline ends. Germline CDR1 WNHNN, CDR2 SYGVQD (reference sequence). CDR3 bases: TGCGCCAGCACCGTAAACCACCTCTGGGGGAGGAGGGAAGATACGCAGTATTTT. It specifies CASTVNHLWGRREDTQYF.

The V gene is TRBV9, the J gene TRBJ1-5; D is possibly TRBD1 (5 bases). Germline V gene lookup returns CDR1 SGDLS and CDR2 YYNGEE. The V end was cut by 4 bases, the J end by 7 bases, with 18 bases between. CDR3 length: 15 amino acids. The CDR3 bases are TGTGCCAGCAGCCTAGGGGTGGGCAGGGAACAGCCCCAGCATTTT. Its protein is CASSLGVGREQPQHF. Complete variable domain (other parts from reference TRBV9 and TRBJ1-5): DSGVTQTPKHLITATGQRVTLRCSPRSGDLSVYWYQQSLDQGLQFLIQYYNGEERAKGNILERFSAQQFPDLHSELNLSSLELGDSALYFCASSLGVGREQPQHFGDGTRLSIL.

V usage is TRBV19 and J usage is TRBJ2-2; 9 bases fit TRBD2. Germline CDR1 and CDR2: LNHDA and SQIVND (reference sequence). This CDR3 contains 14 residues. V shed 4 bases and J 12 bases; nucleotides not matched to a gene: 9. CDR3 loop: CASSTALAGIQLFF. The CDR3 DNA follows: TGTGCCAGTAGTACCGCGCTAGCGGGAATTCAGCTGTTTTTT.

V gene TRBV19 combines with J gene TRBJ1-5, with D possibly being TRBD1 (6 bases). The CDR3 runs to 15 residues. Trimming removed 5 bases at V and 2 bases at J, with 13 bases between. CDR1 and CDR2 from the germline V gene are LNHDA and SQIVND (reference sequence). DNA for the CDR3: TGTGCCAGTAGTTTCAGGGGTTCGGGCAATCAGCCCCAGCATTTT. Residues: CASSFRGSGNQPQHF.

The V gene is TRBV19, the J gene TRBJ2-1; D remains ambiguous. Looked up from germline, CDR1 is LNHDA and CDR2 is SQIVND (reference sequence). Trimming cost V 5 bases and J 8 bases, with 25 bases left between them. CDR3 length: 17 amino acids. As DNA, the CDR3 is TGTGCCAGTAGTGCTCCTCCGTTTGGGGTGGGCGAGCATGAGCAGTTCTTC. As protein: CASSAPPFGVGEHEQFF.

The genes are TRBV30 and TRBJ2-5; D call uncertain. Trimming left V 3 bases short and J 3 bases short, with 11 bases between. The CDR3 covers 13 residues. Germline CDR1 is GTSNPN and CDR2 is SVGIG (reference sequence). DNA for the CDR3: TGTGCCTGGAGCAGGACGGCGAAAGAGACCCAGTACTTC. Its protein is CAWSRTAKETQYF.

The J gene is TRBJ1-5, the V gene TRBV19; tentatively, D is TRBD1 (5 bases). CDR1 is LNHDA, CDR2 SQIVND, per germline (reference sequence). V was trimmed by 4 bases and J by 1 base, leaving 11 bases between them. This CDR3 contains 15 residues. The DNA of the CDR3 is TGTGCCAGTAGTAACGGGGGGGGGAGCAATCAGCCCCAGCATTTT. This gives the protein CASSNGGGSNQPQHF.

The rearrangement joins TRBV29-1 to TRBJ1-2; the D gene is possibly TRBD1 (6 bases). The V gene's germline CDR1 is SQVTM and CDR2 ANQGSEA. The length of the CDR3 is 13 residues. Trimming removed 6 bases at V and 1 base at J, with 12 bases between. The CDR3 DNA follows: TGCAGCGTCGAACCGGACAGTAACTATGGCTACACCTTC. Translating gives CSVEPDSNYGYTF.

A single count supports this clone. The rearrangement links TRBV4-1 to TRBJ2-7; TRBD1 aligns across 7 bases. The germline V gene encodes CDR1 MGHRA and CDR2 YSYEKL. This CDR3 is built from 15 residues. V shed 0 bases, J shed 2 bases, and the junction held 4 bases outside the gene matches. CDR3 protein: CASSQEGQIPYEQYF. In DNA, the CDR3 is TGCGCCAGCAGCCAAGAGGGACAGATTCCCTACGAGCAGTACTTC.

The J gene is TRBJ1-5, the V gene TRBV5-8, with no clear D. CDR3 length equals 15 residues. In germline, CDR1 is SGHTS, CDR2 YDEGEE. Trimming left V 0 bases short and J 3 bases short, with 10 bases between. The CDR3 loop reads CASSLAGLFNQPQHF. As DNA, the CDR3 is TGTGCCAGCAGCTTGGCGGGCCTATTCAATCAGCCCCAGCATTTT.

The J gene is TRBJ1-2, the V gene TRBV6-5; the D gene is possibly TRBD1 (5 bases). The CDR3 length is 14 residues. V lost 6 bases and J lost 8, with 19 bases in between. The germline gives CDR1 MNHEY, CDR2 SVGAGI. The CDR3 region is CASRSPYRSPGYTF. The CDR3 nucleotides read TGTGCCAGCAGGTCGCCGTACAGGTCCCCGGGCTACACCTTC.